This T cell receptor (beta chain) appears in the sequencing data of a study of T cell repertoires in cytomegalovirus infection (dated by TCRdb to about 2019). Notes on the research overall: The peptide stimulations were aimed at well-studied HLA-B-restricted epitopes as well as recently identified HLA-C-restricted CMV epitopes, whose presentation resists viral immunomodulation. Donor HLA type was relevant to the analysis, because carriage of CMV infection together with the matching HLA type was indicated by public TCR beta signatures. Broad study findings and their caveats: The ex vivo response was dominated by HLA-C-restricted CMV-specific TCR beta clonotypes, which also provided the single most frequent clonotype in two of eight donors. Carriers of CMV infection plus the relevant HLA type were discriminated by the cumulative frequency of public TCR beta family members in the study cohort and in an independent roughly 370-donor cohort.

This specimen's treatment or condition label, interpreted: in vitro stimulation with specific CMV peptide epitopes to enrich CMV-specific T cells. Note on this clonotype: This clone's antigen is unknown. Base qualities are not at hand, and no much larger clone is one base apart.

CDR1 MDHEN and CDR2 SYDVKM were looked up in the germline V gene. The V end gives up 4 bases and the J end 6 bases, leaving 9 bases in the junction not matched to a gene. The CDR3 spans 17 residues, from the cysteine through the phenylalanine. Solely the CDR3 DNA is kept, with 51 bases framed from the first base. Sequenced using an Illumina HiSeq 1500. TCRdb redid the processing of the public reads, applying fastp at Q25 and MiXCR, and retained in-frame beta chains. Each record represents a unique CDR3 protein, reported with the most common genes and DNA among its rows. The sample table records about 340,000 distinct CDR3 sequences; 29% of these occur just once. Of the sample, 20% is held by the ten largest clones.

This TCR derives from a human donor in good health (CMV status not recorded). Some clones in this sample may be carry-over from other donors' samples. The rearrangement combines TRBV28 with TRBJ2-2; TRBD2 lines up with 12 middle nucleotides. Material: cultured PBMCs, obtained from culture after CMV antigen stimulation. The CDR3 region has the sequence CASSSLAGGPWSGELFF. The bases read TGTGCCAGCAGTTCTCTAGCGGGAGGGCCATGGTCCGGGGAGCTGTTTTTT.